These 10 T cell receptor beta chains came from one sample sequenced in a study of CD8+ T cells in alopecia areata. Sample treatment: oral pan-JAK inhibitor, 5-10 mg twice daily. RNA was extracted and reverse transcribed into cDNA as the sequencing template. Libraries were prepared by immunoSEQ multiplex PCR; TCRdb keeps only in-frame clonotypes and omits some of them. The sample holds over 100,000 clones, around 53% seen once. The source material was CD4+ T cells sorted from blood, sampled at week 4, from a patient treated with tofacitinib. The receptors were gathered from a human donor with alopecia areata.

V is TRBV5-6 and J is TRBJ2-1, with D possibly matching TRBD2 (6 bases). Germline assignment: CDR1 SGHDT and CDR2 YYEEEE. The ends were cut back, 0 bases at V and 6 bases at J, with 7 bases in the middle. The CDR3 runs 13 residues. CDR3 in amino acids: CASSLGLVNEQFF. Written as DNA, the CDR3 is TGTGCCAGCAGCTTGGGACTAGTCAATGAGCAGTTCTTC. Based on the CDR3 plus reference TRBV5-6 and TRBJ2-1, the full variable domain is DAGVTQSPTHLIKTRGQQVTLRCSPKSGHDTVSWYQQALGQGPQFIFQYYEEEERQRGNFPDRFSGHQFPNYSSELNVNALLLGDSALYLCASSLGLVNEQFFGPGTRLTVL.

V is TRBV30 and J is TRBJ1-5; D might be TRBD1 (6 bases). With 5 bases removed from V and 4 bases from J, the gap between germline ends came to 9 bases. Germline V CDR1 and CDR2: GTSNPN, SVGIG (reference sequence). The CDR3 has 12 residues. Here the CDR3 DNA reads TGTGCCTGGGGACAGCAAAATCAGCCCCAGCATTTT. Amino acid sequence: CAWGQQNQPQHF. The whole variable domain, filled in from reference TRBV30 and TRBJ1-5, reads SQTIHQWPATLVQPVGSPLSLECTVEGTSNPNLYWYRQAAGRGLQLLFYSVGIGQISSEVPQNLSASRPQDRQFILSSKKLLLSDSGFYLCAWGQQNQPQHFGDGTRLSIL.

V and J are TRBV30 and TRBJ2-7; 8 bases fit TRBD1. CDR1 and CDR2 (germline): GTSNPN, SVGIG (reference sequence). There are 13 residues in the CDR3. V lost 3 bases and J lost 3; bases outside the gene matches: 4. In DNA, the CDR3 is TGTGCCTGGAGCCCAGGGGGCAGCTACGAGCAGTACTTC. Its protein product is CAWSPGGSYEQYF.

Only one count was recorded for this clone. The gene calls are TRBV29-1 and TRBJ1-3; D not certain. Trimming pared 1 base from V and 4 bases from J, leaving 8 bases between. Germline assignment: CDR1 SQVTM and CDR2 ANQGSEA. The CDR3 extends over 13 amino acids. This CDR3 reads CSVEVQEGNTIYF. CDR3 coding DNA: TGCAGCGTTGAAGTTCAAGAAGGAAACACCATATATTTT.

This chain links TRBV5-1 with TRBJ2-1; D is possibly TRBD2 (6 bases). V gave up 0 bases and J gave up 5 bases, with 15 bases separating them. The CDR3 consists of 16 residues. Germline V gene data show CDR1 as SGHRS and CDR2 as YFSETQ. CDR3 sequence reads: CASSLGLGRPDNEQFF. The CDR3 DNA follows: TGCGCCAGCAGCTTGGGACTAGGGCGACCCGACAATGAGCAGTTCTTC.

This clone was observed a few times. CDR3: CASSLRGTGGRNTGELFF. In DNA, the CDR3 is TGTGCCAGCAGTTTACGGGGGACAGGGGGCCGGAACACCGGGGAGCTGTTTTTT. The gene calls are TRBV27 and TRBJ2-2; 12 positions agree with TRBD1. J lost 1 base, V lost 2 bases, and 5 bases had no gene match. Per the germline V gene, CDR1 is MNHEY and CDR2 is SMNVEV (reference sequence). The CDR3 has 18 residues.

Here the CDR3 DNA reads TGCGCCAGCAAGGTGGGGCTGGGGGAATCCTACGAGCAGTACTTC. Translation: CASKVGLGESYEQYF. V is TRBV5-1 and J is TRBJ2-7, with D perhaps matching TRBD1 or TRBD2 (5 bases each). The V gene lost 6 bases and the J gene lost 1 base, with 17 bases spanning the gap. The CDR3 loop spans 15 amino acids. From germline, CDR1 is SGHRS and CDR2 YFSETQ.

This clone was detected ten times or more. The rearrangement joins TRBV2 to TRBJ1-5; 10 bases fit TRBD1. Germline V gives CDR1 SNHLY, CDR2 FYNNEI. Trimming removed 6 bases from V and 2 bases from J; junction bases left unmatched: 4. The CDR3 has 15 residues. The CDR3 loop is CASRVGTGGNQPQHF. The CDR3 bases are TGTGCCAGCAGGGTCGGGACAGGGGGCAATCAGCCCCAGCATTTT.

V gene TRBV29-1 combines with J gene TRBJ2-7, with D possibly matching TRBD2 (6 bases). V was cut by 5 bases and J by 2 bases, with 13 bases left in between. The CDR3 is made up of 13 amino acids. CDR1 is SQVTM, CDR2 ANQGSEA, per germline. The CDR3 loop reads CSVKPSGPYEQYF. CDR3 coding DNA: TGCAGCGTTAAACCAAGCGGGCCCTACGAGCAGTACTTC.

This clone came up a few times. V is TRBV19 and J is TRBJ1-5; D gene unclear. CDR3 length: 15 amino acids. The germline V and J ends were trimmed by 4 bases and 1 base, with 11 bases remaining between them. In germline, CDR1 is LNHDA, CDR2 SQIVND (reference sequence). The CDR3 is CASSTQDGSNQPQHF. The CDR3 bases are TGTGCCAGTAGTACCCAGGACGGAAGCAATCAGCCCCAGCATTTT.